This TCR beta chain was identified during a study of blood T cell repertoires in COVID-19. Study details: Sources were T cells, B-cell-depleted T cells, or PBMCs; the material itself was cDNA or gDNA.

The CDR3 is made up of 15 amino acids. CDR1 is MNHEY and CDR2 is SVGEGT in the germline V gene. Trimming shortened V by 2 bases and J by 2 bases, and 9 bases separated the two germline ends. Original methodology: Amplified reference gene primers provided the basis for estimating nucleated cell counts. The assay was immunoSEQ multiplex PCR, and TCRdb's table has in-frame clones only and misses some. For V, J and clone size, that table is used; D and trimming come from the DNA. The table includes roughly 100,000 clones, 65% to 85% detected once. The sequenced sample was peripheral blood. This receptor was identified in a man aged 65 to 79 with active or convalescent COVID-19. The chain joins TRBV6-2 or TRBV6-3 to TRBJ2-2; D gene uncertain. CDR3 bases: TGTGCCAGCAGTTACGGTATCTATAACACCGGGGAGCTGTTTTTT. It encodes CASSYGIYNTGELFF.